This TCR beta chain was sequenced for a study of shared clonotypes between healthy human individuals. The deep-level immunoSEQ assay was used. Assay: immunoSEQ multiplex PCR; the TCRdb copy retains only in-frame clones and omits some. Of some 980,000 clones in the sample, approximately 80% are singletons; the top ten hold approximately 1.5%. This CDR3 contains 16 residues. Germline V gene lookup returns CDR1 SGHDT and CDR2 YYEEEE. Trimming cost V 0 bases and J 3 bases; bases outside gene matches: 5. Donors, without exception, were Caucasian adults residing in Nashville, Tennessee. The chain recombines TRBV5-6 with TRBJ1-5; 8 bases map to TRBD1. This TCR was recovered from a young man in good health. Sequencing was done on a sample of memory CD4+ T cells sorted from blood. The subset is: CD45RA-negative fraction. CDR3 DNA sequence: TGTGCCAGCAGCTTGGCCCGGGACAGGACCAATCAGCCCCAGCATTTT. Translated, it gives CASSLARDRTNQPQHF.